This is a list of T cell receptor beta chains from one sample in a study of blood T cells in healthy people across ages. TCRdb called the 5' RACE reads again in MiXCR, with one record for every CDR3 protein. The sample yields more than 1.4 million distinct CDR3 sequences, 35% to 45% seen once. Sample: blood. Source of these receptors: a young woman in good health. Each CDR3 is given with its conserved first and last residue. D genes are given only for firm matches. Not all rows give a size; the values are once, few, many and, for expanded clones, a class.

D gene	V gene	clone size	J gene	CDR3 DNA	CDR3 protein
TRBD2	TRBV3-1	-	TRBJ2-7	TGTGCCAGCAGCAGGAGCGGGAGACACAATGAGCAGTACTTC	CASSRSGRHNEQYF
-	TRBV30	-	TRBJ1-1	TGTGCCTGGAGTGTACGGGGGATTGAAGCTTTCTTT	CAWSVRGIEAFF
-	TRBV27	few	TRBJ1-1	TGTGCCAGCAAGGCAGACCTGATCAACACTGAAGCTTTCTTT	CASKADLINTEAFF
-	TRBV5-1	few	TRBJ1-6	TGCGCCAGCAGCTTGTCTCTCGGAGCACCCCTCCACTTT	CASSLSLGAPLHF
TRBD2	TRBV3-1	once	TRBJ2-2	TGTGCCAGCAGCGCCCGGGGGGACACCGGGGAGCTGTTTTTT	CASSARGDTGELFF
-	TRBV30	-	TRBJ1-2	TGTGCCTGGAGTGTAGGAAACGGGGGTTCGAGCTACACCTTC	CAWSVGNGGSSYTF
-	TRBV7-9	-	TRBJ1-1	TGTGCCAGCAGCCAGATAAAGGGGAAACCCAACACTGAAGCTTTCTTT	CASSQIKGKPNTEAFF
-	TRBV2	few	TRBJ2-3	TGTGCCAGCAGGGAGCGTGGGGCTAGCACAGATACGCAGTATTTT	CASRERGASTDTQYF
-	TRBV29-1	-	TRBJ2-5	TGCAGCGTGACCGACAGGAATGGGCCCCAGTACTTC	CSVTDRNGPQYF
TRBD2	TRBV28	few	TRBJ2-1	TGTGCCACCAGACTAGCCCACAATGAGCAGTTCTTC	CATRLAHNEQFF
-	TRBV28	-	TRBJ2-7	TGTGCCACCCGTGGGGGCGGCTCCCACGAGCAGTACTTC	CATRGGGSHEQYF
TRBD2	TRBV20-1	-	TRBJ2-1	TGCAGTGCTAGAGAGACTAGCGGGGGGAATGACAATGAGCAGTTCTTC	CSARETSGGNDNEQFF
-	TRBV27	-	TRBJ2-1	TGTGCCAGCAGTTTAGATTCGGCGGGACGATACAATGAGCAGTTCTTC	CASSLDSAGRYNEQFF
TRBD2	TRBV20-1	few	TRBJ2-1	TGCAGTGCTGAACTAGCGGGAGGGCGGGGGGAGCAGTTCTTC	CSAELAGGRGEQFF
-	TRBV7-9	few	TRBJ1-5	TGTGCCAGCAGCCTCGGCCTAGGTCTCGGCAATCAGCCCCAGCATTTT	CASSLGLGLGNQPQHF
-	TRBV4-1	few	TRBJ2-7	TGCGCCAGCAGCCAAGAAAGTGGCCCCAGCTCCTACGAGCAGTACTTC	CASSQESGPSSYEQYF
-	TRBV12-3/TRBV12-4	-	TRBJ1-5	TGTGCCAGCAGTGAGGGGTCAGGGGTCAATCAGCCCCAGCATTTT	CASSEGSGVNQPQHF
-	TRBV5-4	-	TRBJ2-5	TGTGCCAGCAGCGCGGGACTTTGGGAGACCCAGTACTTC	CASSAGLWETQYF
-	TRBV18	-	TRBJ2-7	TGTGCCAGCTCACTGGGGACGGAACGGAGCTCCTACGAGCAGTACTTC	CASSLGTERSSYEQYF
-	TRBV6-5	few	TRBJ2-1	TGTGCCAGTCGGTTGGGCTTTGGTGTAGATGAGCAGTTCTTC	CASRLGFGVDEQFF
TRBD1	TRBV20-1	-	TRBJ2-2	TGCAGTGCGGGCACCGACAGGGGGGCCGGGGAGCTGTTTTTT	CSAGTDRGAGELFF
-	TRBV20-1	many	TRBJ1-2	TGCAGCGCCAGGGGTAGTTATGGCTACACCTTC	CSARGSYGYTF
TRBD2	TRBV20-1	-	TRBJ2-2	TGCAGTGCTCCTAACAGCGGGGTTAACACCGGGGAGCTGTTTTTT	CSAPNSGVNTGELFF
-	TRBV29-1	few	TRBJ2-7	TGCAGCGTAGACCAACAGGGTTACGAGCAGTACTTC	CSVDQQGYEQYF
-	TRBV29-1	-	TRBJ2-2	TGCAGCGTTGCGACCGGGGGAAAGGCCGGGGAGCTGTTTTTT	CSVATGGKAGELFF
-	TRBV7-9	many	TRBJ1-2	TGTGCCAGCAGTCCGACGCGGGGTGACTATGGCTACACCTTC	CASSPTRGDYGYTF
-	TRBV18	few	TRBJ1-5	TGTGCCAGCTCACCAACGGTTTTGGCAGGGCGAAATCAGCCCCAGCATTTT	CASSPTVLAGRNQPQHF
TRBD1	TRBV2	-	TRBJ1-2	TGTGCCAGCAGCCCCCGGGGACAGGGGGCCGGTGGCTACACCTTC	CASSPRGQGAGGYTF
-	TRBV5-1	-	TRBJ2-1	TGCGCCAGCAGTTTTATGGGGGCGGATGAGCAGTTCTTC	CASSFMGADEQFF
-	TRBV12-3/TRBV12-4	once	TRBJ1-2	TGTGCCAGCAGTGCTGACACGCAAATCGGCGGCTACACCTTC	CASSADTQIGGYTF
-	TRBV11-2	few	TRBJ2-1	TGTGCCAGCTCCGCGGCTTTAGGGTACAATGAGCAGTTCTTC	CASSAALGYNEQFF
-	TRBV29-1	many	TRBJ2-7	TGCAGCGTTGCAGGGGACGACCAATCCTACGAGCAGTACTTC	CSVAGDDQSYEQYF
TRBD1	TRBV4-1	-	TRBJ1-2	TGCGCCAGCAGCCAAGTCTGGACAGGGCGTGATGGCTACACCTTC	CASSQVWTGRDGYTF
TRBD1	TRBV4-1	-	TRBJ1-6	TGCGCCAGCAGCCAAGATGGCGGACAGGGGAGGACCCTCCACTTT	CASSQDGGQGRTLHF
-	TRBV29-1	few	TRBJ2-1	TGCAGCGTACCTCGGGACTTATACAATGAGCAGTTCTTC	CSVPRDLYNEQFF
TRBD2	TRBV4-2	-	TRBJ2-3	TGTGCCAGCAGCCAAGACCGAGCTAGCGGACCCACAGATACGCAGTATTTT	CASSQDRASGPTDTQYF
TRBD2	TRBV20-1	-	TRBJ2-3	TGCAGTGCTGCCCGGCGAGGGGCGGAGCGGGGGGTCACAGATACGCAGTATTTT	CSAARRGAERGVTDTQYF
-	TRBV3-1	few	TRBJ1-2	TGTGCCAGCAGCCAGGCGGCGAGCTACACCTTC	CASSQAASYTF
-	TRBV4-1	few	TRBJ2-3	TGCGCCAGCAGCCAAGAAGTGTCCATACCCAGCACAGATACGCAGTATTTT	CASSQEVSIPSTDTQYF
TRBD1	TRBV5-1	few	TRBJ2-7	TGCGCCAGCAGCAGAGACAGGGGAAACCACGAGCAGTACTTC	CASSRDRGNHEQYF
TRBD2	TRBV12-3/TRBV12-4	many	TRBJ2-7	TGTGCCAGCAGCACGCAGCGGGGTCTCTCCTACGAGCAGTACTTC	CASSTQRGLSYEQYF
-	TRBV7-7	-	TRBJ2-5	TGTGCCAGCAGCTTAGCGTCTAACGCGGAGACCCAGTACTTC	CASSLASNAETQYF
-	TRBV15	-	TRBJ2-2	TGTGCCACCAGCAGAGTGGGGGGATCGAACACCGGGGAGCTGTTTTTT	CATSRVGGSNTGELFF
-	TRBV9	-	TRBJ2-2	TGTGCCAGCAGCGTCGCCGGGACTTACTTTACCGGGGAGCTGTTTTTT	CASSVAGTYFTGELFF
-	TRBV5-1	-	TRBJ2-5	TGCGCCAGCAGCTTGAACCTAATTAGCGGAGAGACCCAGTACTTC	CASSLNLISGETQYF
-	TRBV27	-	TRBJ2-3	TGTGCCAGCAGTTTGGCCGGGACCCAACGAGATACGCAGTATTTT	CASSLAGTQRDTQYF
TRBD2	TRBV6-6	-	TRBJ2-3	TGTGCCAGCAGACCTAGCGGGATGGGGGTAGATACGCAGTATTTT	CASRPSGMGVDTQYF
-	TRBV19	-	TRBJ1-2	TGTGCCAGTATCGGCGACCACTATGGCTACACCTTC	CASIGDHYGYTF
TRBD1	TRBV7-9	-	TRBJ2-7	TGTGCCAGCAGCTCCAGTCAACCGGGACAGGGATCAGCGGGCGAGCAGTACTTC	CASSSSQPGQGSAGEQYF